This T cell receptor beta chain was observed in a study of blood T cell repertoires in COVID-19. Sequenced by immunoSEQ multiplex PCR; TCRdb stores in-frame clones only, minus some. Found here are over 250,000 clones, around 84% of them singletons; the top ten hold around 4.1%. Germline CDR1 LGHDT, CDR2 YNNKEL (reference sequence). The CDR3 extends over 13 amino acids. V lost 3 bases and J lost 4, with 7 bases in between. The receptor was isolated from a young man with acute COVID-19. V gene TRBV3-1 (or the pseudogene TRBV3-2) combines with J gene TRBJ2-1, with D perhaps TRBD1 (6 bases). The sample comprised PBMCs or T cells enriched from blood (not recorded which). CDR3 region: CASSQDRYNEQFF. The CDR3 coding sequence is TGTGCCAGCAGCCAGGACAGATACAATGAGCAGTTCTTC.